The 4 T cell receptor beta chains listed next were all sequenced from one sample in a study of blood T cell repertoires in COVID-19. Method: immunoSEQ multiplex PCR; TCRdb's copy keeps in-frame clones and lacks some. Among over 80,000 clones listed, about 90% were seen once. The sequenced material came from peripheral blood. Receptors were obtained from a human donor in a cohort sampled during active COVID-19.

This clone was detected once. This chain links TRBV19 with TRBJ1-4; perhaps TRBD1 as D (6 bases). CDR3 length equals 13 residues. The germline V gene has CDR1 LNHDA and CDR2 SQIVND (reference sequence). V was trimmed by 1 base and J by 11 bases, leaving 11 bases between them. The chain's CDR3 is CASSIGQGKKLFF. DNA of the CDR3: TGTGCCAGTAGTATAGGCCAGGGGAAGAAACTGTTTTTT.

The rearrangement links TRBV9 to TRBJ2-7; 8 bases fit TRBD2. The length of the CDR3 is 15 residues. The germline CDR1 and CDR2 sequences are SGDLS and YYNGEE. V gave up 4 bases and J gave up 4 bases; unmatched junction bases: 10. In DNA, the CDR3 is TGTGCCAGCAGCATAGGAGCGGGAGCAACATACGAGCAGTACTTC. Its protein is CASSIGAGATYEQYF.

The rearrangement uses TRBV6-1 and TRBJ2-7; D uncertain. This CDR3 is built from 12 residues. From germline, CDR1 is MNHNS and CDR2 SASEGT. The V end was cut by 0 bases, the J end by 7 bases, with 7 bases between. DNA of the CDR3: TGTGCCAGCAGTGAAGCTAACGAGGAGCAGTACTTC. Encoded protein: CASSEANEEQYF.

The chain uses TRBV20-1 and TRBJ2-1, with 8 positions matching TRBD2. CDR3 length: 16 residues. Losses at the gene ends were 3 bases for V and 8 bases for J; bases not matched to a gene: 15. Germline assignment: CDR1 DFQATT and CDR2 SNEGSKA (reference sequence). CDR3 DNA sequence: TGCAGTGCTAGTAAGGCGGGAGGCACCGGGGGGGATGAGCAGTTCTTC. It is translated as CSASKAGGTGGDEQFF.